Below are 19 T cell receptor beta chains sequenced from a single sample in a study of CD8 T cells in ankylosing spondylitis. Study results and limitations: Fewer than ten highly homologous variants made up a TCR beta motif, and this motif appeared characteristic of ankylosing spondylitis blood.

No antigen has been identified for these receptors. One entry per CDR3 protein, called by TCRdb with MiXCR from the 5' RACE reads. The sample lists about 540,000 distinct CDR3 sequences, about 12% occurring once. Sequencing was carried out using blood, either unsorted or a sorted T cell fraction (not recorded which). The receptors originated from a male donor with ankylosing spondylitis.

Only a few counts were recorded for this clonotype. The rearrangement links TRBV29-1 to TRBJ2-3; D unresolved. The CDR3 has 13 residues. Trimming took off 0 bases at V and 6 bases at J, with 10 bases between the two ends. Germline V gene lookup returns CDR1 SQVTM and CDR2 ANQGSEA. The CDR3 bases are TGCAGCGTTGAAGATGAGGCACTCGATACGCAGTATTTT. This codes for CSVEDEALDTQYF.

This clonotype was detected a few times. This sequence joins TRBV4-1 and TRBJ2-5; 9 nucleotides align to TRBD2. V dropped 4 bases and J dropped 0; count of bases not matched to a gene: 9. The CDR3 covers 17 residues. Germline CDR1 reads MGHRA; CDR2 reads YSYEKL. CDR3: CASSLPGSGRHQETQYF. As DNA, the CDR3 is TGCGCCAGCAGCCTTCCGGGGAGCGGGAGGCACCAAGAGACCCAGTACTTC.

Only a few counts were recorded for this clonotype. CDR3 DNA: TGTGCCAGCAGTACCCCCGGACAGGCCTACAATGAGCAGTTCTTC. It encodes CASSTPGQAYNEQFF. This chain uses TRBV6-1 with TRBJ2-1; 7 nucleotides agree with TRBD1. The CDR3 runs 15 residues. From germline, CDR1 is MNHNS and CDR2 SASEGT. V shed 5 bases, J shed 2 bases, and the junction held 6 bases outside the gene matches.

The J gene is TRBJ2-1, the V gene TRBV9, with 8 bases matching TRBD2. Trimming took 0 bases from V and 7 from J; bases not matched to a gene: 6. The CDR3 spans 15 residues. Per germline, CDR1 SGDLS and CDR2 YYNGEE. This chain's CDR3 is CASSVAAGVWNEQFF. The CDR3, as DNA: TGTGCCAGCAGCGTAGCAGCGGGAGTCTGGAATGAGCAGTTCTTC.

This chain links TRBV5-1 with TRBJ2-5, with D unclear. CDR1 and CDR2 (germline): SGHRS, YFSETQ. V shed 0 bases and J shed 5 bases, with 14 bases lying between them. This CDR3 region has 15 residues. The CDR3 protein is CASSLGLRLGETQYF. The CDR3 bases are TGCGCCAGCAGCTTGGGACTGCGCCTAGGGGAGACCCAGTACTTC.

The V call is TRBV7-2, the J call TRBJ2-1; 8 bases match TRBD2. V dropped 5 bases and J dropped 4; count of bases not matched to a gene: 7. The CDR3 extends over 15 amino acids. Germline CDR1 and CDR2: SGHTA and FQGNSA. CDR3 in DNA: TGTGCCAGCAGCGCTACTAGCGGTATATACAATGAGCAGTTCTTC. Protein product: CASSATSGIYNEQFF.

The chain joins TRBV25-1 to TRBJ1-1, with D tentatively TRBD1 (5 bases). The V gene lost 7 bases and the J gene lost 3 bases, with 12 bases spanning the gap. Per germline, CDR1 MGHDK and CDR2 SYGVNS. CDR3 size: 13 residues. The CDR3 DNA sequence: TGTGCCAGCATCCCGGGGGGGGACACTGAAGCTTTCTTT. It encodes CASIPGGDTEAFF.

This clonotype was seen a handful of times. The junction departs from germline at one end; a sequencing error may be responsible. This sequence joins TRBV7-2 and TRBJ2-1; 8 nucleotides match TRBD1. The CDR3 totals 16 residues. The germline gives CDR1 SGHTA, CDR2 FQGNSA. The CDR3 DNA sequence: TGTGCCAGCAGCTCCGGACAGGGACTTACATACAATGAGCGGTTCTTC. Residues: CASSSGQGLTYNERFF.

The sample holds many counts of this clonotype. The chain combines TRBV20-1 with TRBJ2-5, with 7 nucleotides matching TRBD2. Trimming at V came to 3 bases and at J to 4 bases, leaving 5 bases not matched to a gene. The CDR3 contains 13 residues. Germline CDR1 DFQATT, CDR2 SNEGSKA (reference sequence). CDR3 DNA: TGCAGTGCTAGCAGGGCGGGAGCAGAGACCCAGTACTTC. As protein: CSASRAGAETQYF.

V and J are TRBV25-1 and TRBJ1-2; 9 bases line up with TRBD1. Germline V gene lookup returns CDR1 MGHDK and CDR2 SYGVNS. V shed 1 base, J shed 0 bases, and the junction held 6 bases outside the gene matches. The CDR3 extends over 17 amino acids. CDR3 loop: CASSESGTGRANYGYTF. As DNA, the CDR3 is TGTGCCAGCAGTGAATCGGGGACAGGGAGAGCTAACTATGGCTACACCTTC.

This clonotype occurred many times. The V and J genes are TRBV12-3 or TRBV12-4 and TRBJ1-5; D unresolved. The CDR3 is 12 residues long. Trimming took off 1 base at V and 6 bases at J, with 4 bases between the two ends. CDR3 sequence (DNA): TGTGCCAGCAGTTTAGGGGGTCAGCCCCAGCATTTT. It specifies CASSLGGQPQHF.

This clonotype was counted only a few times. The chain uses TRBV3-1 and TRBJ2-1; D not certain. Germline CDR1 is LGHDT and CDR2 is YNNKEL (reference sequence). V lost 0 bases and J lost 0, with 15 bases in between. The CDR3 totals 18 residues. CDR3 sequence reads: CASSQDRVGGRSYNEQFF. In DNA form, the CDR3 reads TGTGCCAGCAGCCAAGATCGGGTCGGCGGCCGCTCCTACAATGAGCAGTTCTTC.

This clonotype was seen only a few times. The rearrangement links TRBV20-1 to TRBJ2-5; D is unresolved. CDR1 DFQATT and CDR2 SNEGSKA come from the germline V gene (reference sequence). The CDR3 is made up of 13 amino acids. The germline V and J ends were trimmed by 4 bases and 3 bases, with 12 bases remaining between them. The CDR3 bases are TGCAGTGCTATGGTCCTTACAAAAGAGACCCAGTACTTC. It translates to CSAMVLTKETQYF.

This clonotype was picked up many times. This chain uses TRBV29-1 with TRBJ2-2; D is possibly TRBD1 or TRBD2 (6 bases each). CDR3 length: 15 amino acids. Germline V gives CDR1 SQVTM, CDR2 ANQGSEA. V lost 4 bases and J lost 6, with 18 bases in between. CDR3 region: CSVGLRGARSGELFF. The CDR3 DNA follows: TGCAGCGTTGGTCTTAGGGGGGCCCGGTCCGGGGAGCTGTTTTTT.

This clonotype has more than one count but fewer than ten. This chain joins TRBV15 and TRBJ2-1; 7 bases agree with TRBD2. The length of the CDR3 is 15 residues. Germline V gene lookup returns CDR1 LNHNV and CDR2 YYDKDF (reference sequence). V lost 1 base, J lost 0 bases, and 0 bases stayed unmatched. The CDR3 DNA sequence: TGTGCCACCAGCAGAGGGGAGGGCTCCTACAATGAGCAGTTCTTC. It codes for CATSRGEGSYNEQFF.

J is TRBJ2-3 and V is TRBV29-1, with D uncertain. Germline CDR1 and CDR2: SQVTM and ANQGSEA. The V end was cut by 4 bases, the J end by 2 bases, with 16 bases between. CDR3 size: 15 residues. CDR3 nucleotides: TGCAGCGTTGCAAGATCGGGCCCTTCCACAGATACGCAGTATTTT. Translated: CSVARSGPSTDTQYF.

J is TRBJ2-5 and V is TRBV20-1; tentative D call: TRBD2 (6 bases). Germline V lookup: CDR1 DFQATT, CDR2 SNEGSKA (reference sequence). Trimming stripped 0 bases from V and 0 bases from J, with 11 bases between. The CDR3 consists of 15 residues. The CDR3 spells CSARDFSGDQETQYF. In nucleotides, the CDR3 is TGCAGTGCTAGAGATTTTAGCGGAGACCAAGAGACCCAGTACTTC.

This clonotype was seen more than once but under ten times. The chain combines TRBV27 with TRBJ2-7; TRBD2 agrees at 7 bases. This CDR3 contains 13 residues. Germline V gene sequence: CDR1 MNHEY, CDR2 SMNVEV (reference sequence). The junction had 11 bases not matched to a gene; V was cut back by 6 bases and J by 9 bases. The CDR3 DNA follows: TGTGCCAGCAGACCCGGGACTACGCGAGCGCAGTACTTC. It encodes CASRPGTTRAQYF.

In this sample, this clonotype turned up many times. The gene calls are TRBV5-1 and TRBJ2-1, with 7 bases identical to TRBD2. The CDR3 length is 15 residues. V trimming: 3 bases; J trimming: 5 bases; junction bases outside the gene matches: 8. Germline V gives CDR1 SGHRS, CDR2 YFSETQ. CDR3 residues: CASSSRLAENNEQFF. The CDR3 bases are TGCGCCAGCAGCTCCCGGCTAGCGGAAAACAATGAGCAGTTCTTC.